The clone carrying this T cell receptor (beta chain) was counted a few times. The length of the CDR3 is 15 residues. The germline V gene has CDR1 LGHDT and CDR2 YNNKEL (reference sequence). The V end lost 1 base, the J end lost 8 bases, and 15 bases lay between the germline ends. This sample was taken from a study of identical twins. It was template switching that added a universal primer site, and there were unique molecular identifiers on the cDNA. One entry per CDR3 protein results from TCRdb running MiXCR on the 5' RACE reads. This sample carries 250,000 or so distinct CDR3 sequences, about 8.3% of them seen once, and the ten largest clones take 3% to 3.5%. The sample was also reused in another study, on yellow fever vaccine responses in identical twins.

Input material: CD8+ T cells sorted from blood. The chain is built from TRBV3-1 and TRBJ2-1; D is perhaps TRBD2 (5 bases). This sequence originates from a woman under 30 in good health. CDR3 amino acids: CASSQVGNSAYEQFF. The DNA of the CDR3 is TGTGCCAGCAGCCAAGTAGGTAATAGCGCCTATGAGCAGTTCTTC.